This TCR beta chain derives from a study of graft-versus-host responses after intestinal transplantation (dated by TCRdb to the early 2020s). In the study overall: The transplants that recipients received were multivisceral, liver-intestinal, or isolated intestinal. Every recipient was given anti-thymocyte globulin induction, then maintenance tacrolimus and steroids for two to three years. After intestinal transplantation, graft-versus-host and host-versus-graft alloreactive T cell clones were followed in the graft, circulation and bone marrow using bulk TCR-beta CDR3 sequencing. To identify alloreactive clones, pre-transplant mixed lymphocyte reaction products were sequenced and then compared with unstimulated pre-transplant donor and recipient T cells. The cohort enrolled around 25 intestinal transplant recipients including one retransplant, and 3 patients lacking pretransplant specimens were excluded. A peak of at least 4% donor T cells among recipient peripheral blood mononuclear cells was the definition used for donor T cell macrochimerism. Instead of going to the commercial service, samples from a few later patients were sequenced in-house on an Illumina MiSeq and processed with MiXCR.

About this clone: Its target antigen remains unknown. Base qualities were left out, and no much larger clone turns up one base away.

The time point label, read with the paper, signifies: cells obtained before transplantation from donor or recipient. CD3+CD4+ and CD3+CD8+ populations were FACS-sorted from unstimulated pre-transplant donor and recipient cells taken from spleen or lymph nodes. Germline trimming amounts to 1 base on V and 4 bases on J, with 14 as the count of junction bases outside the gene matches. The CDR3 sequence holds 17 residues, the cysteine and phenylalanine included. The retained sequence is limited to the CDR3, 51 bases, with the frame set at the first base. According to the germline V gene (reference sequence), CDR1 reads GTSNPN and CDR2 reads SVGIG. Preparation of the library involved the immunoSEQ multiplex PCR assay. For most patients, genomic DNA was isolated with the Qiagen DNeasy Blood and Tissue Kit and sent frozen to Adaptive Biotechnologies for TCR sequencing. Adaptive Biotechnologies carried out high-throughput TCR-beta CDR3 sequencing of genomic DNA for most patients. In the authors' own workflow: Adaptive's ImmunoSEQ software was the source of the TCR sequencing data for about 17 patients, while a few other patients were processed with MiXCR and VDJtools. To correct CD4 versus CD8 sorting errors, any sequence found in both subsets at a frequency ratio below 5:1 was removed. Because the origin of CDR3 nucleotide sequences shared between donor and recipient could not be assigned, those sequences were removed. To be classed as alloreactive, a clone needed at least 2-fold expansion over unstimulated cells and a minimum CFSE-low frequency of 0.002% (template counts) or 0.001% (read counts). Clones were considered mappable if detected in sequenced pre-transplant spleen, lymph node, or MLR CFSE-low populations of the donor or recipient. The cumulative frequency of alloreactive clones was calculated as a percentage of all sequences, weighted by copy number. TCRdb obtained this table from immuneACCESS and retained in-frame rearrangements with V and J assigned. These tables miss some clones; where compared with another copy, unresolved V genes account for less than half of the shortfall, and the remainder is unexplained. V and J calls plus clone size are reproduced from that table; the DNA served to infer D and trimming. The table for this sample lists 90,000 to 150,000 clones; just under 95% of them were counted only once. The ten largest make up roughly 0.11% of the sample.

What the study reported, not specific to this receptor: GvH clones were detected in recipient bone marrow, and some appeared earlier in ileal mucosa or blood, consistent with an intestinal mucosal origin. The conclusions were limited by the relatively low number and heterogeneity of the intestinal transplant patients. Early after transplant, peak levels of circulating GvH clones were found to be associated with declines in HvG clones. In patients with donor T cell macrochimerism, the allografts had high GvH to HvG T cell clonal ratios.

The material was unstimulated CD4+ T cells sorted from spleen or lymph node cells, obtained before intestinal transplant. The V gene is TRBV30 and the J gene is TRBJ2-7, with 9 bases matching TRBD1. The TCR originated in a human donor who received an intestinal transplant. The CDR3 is CAWSANVLRDRVYEQYF. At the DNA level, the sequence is TGTGCCTGGAGTGCAAATGTACTCCGGGACAGGGTTTACGAGCAGTACTTC.